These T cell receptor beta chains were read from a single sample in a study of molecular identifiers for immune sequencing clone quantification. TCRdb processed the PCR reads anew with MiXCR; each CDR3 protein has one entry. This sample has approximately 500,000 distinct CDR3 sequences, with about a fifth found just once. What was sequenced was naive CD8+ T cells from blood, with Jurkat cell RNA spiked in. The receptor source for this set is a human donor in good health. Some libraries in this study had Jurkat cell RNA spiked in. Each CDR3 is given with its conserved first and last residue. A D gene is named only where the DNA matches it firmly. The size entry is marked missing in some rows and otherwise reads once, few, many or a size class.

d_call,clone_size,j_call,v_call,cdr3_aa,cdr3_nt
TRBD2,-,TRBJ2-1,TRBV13,CASSLVVLTSGRTNEQFF,TGTGCCAGCAGCTTAGTAGTGCTGACTAGCGGGCGGACTAATGAGCAGTTCTTC
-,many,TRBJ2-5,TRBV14,CASSQGVPLRDQETQYF,TGTGCCAGCAGCCAAGGAGTTCCGTTGCGGGACCAAGAGACCCAGTACTTC
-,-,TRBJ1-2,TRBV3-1,CASSPTPGTDFSYGYTF,TGTGCCAGCAGCCCCACCCCCGGGACGGATTTTTCCTATGGCTACACCTTC
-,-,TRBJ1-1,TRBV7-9,CASSLDSLGTEAFF,TGTGCCAGCAGCTTAGACTCATTAGGAACTGAAGCTTTCTTT
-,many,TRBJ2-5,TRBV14,CASSQGRGRGQETQYF,TGTGCCAGCAGCCAGGGCCGAGGTAGAGGCCAAGAGACCCAGTACTTC
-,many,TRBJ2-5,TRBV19,CASSLQGLVETQYF,TGTGCCAGTAGTCTCCAGGGTCTCGTAGAGACCCAGTACTTC
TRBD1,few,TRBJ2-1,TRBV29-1,CSVRDRLYNEQFF,TGCAGCGTTAGGGACAGACTATACAATGAGCAGTTCTTC
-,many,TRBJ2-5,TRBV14,CASRNRGEETQYF,TGTGCCAGCAGGAACCGGGGAGAAGAGACCCAGTACTTC
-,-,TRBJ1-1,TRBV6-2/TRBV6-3,CASSYVRTNTEALF,TGTGCCAGCAGTTACGTCAGGACGAACACTGAAGCTCTCTTT
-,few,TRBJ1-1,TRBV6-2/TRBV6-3,CASGWQDRTEAFF,TGTGCCAGCGGCTGGCAGGATAGGACTGAAGCTTTCTTT
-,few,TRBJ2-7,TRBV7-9,CASSSSSGEPYEQYF,TGTGCCAGCAGCTCATCGTCGGGGGAGCCTTACGAGCAGTACTTC
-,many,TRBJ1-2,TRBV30,CATKGRTDLNYGYTF,TGTGCCACCAAGGGCCGGACAGACTTGAACTATGGCTACACCTTC
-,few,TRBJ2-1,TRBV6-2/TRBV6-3,CASSYSIPSRLVGYNEQFF,TGTGCCAGCAGTTACTCCATACCTTCCAGACTAGTAGGATACAATGAGCAGTTCTTC
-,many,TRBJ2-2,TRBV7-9,CASSLAGGELFF,TGTGCCAGCAGCTTAGCAGGAGGGGAGCTGTTTTTT
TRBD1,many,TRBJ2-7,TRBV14,CASSQRDRASYEQYF,TGTGCCAGCAGCCAACGGGACAGGGCATCCTACGAGCAGTACTTC
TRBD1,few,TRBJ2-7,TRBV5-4,CASTKGGTGVPEQYF,TGTGCCAGCACCAAGGGTGGGACAGGGGTACCCGAGCAGTACTTC
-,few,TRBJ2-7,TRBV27,CASSYTGWGYEQYF,TGTGCCAGCAGTTATACGGGATGGGGCTACGAGCAGTACTTC
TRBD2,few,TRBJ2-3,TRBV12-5,CASRGEGWKDTQYF,TGTGCTAGTCGGGGGGAGGGATGGAAAGATACGCAGTATTTT
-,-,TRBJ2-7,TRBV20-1,CSARASWESSYEQYF,TGCAGTGCTAGAGCCTCATGGGAGAGCTCCTACGAGCAGTACTTC
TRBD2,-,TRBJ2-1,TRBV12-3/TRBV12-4,CAASRGGYNEQFF,TGTGCCGCTAGCCGGGGAGGGTACAATGAGCAGTTCTTC
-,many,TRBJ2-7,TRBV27,CASSRTDSSYEQYF,TGTGCCAGCAGTCGGACGGACAGCTCCTACGAGCAGTACTTC
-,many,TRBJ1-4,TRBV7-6,CASSKTNEKLFF,TGTGCCAGCAGCAAAACTAATGAAAAACTGTTTTTT
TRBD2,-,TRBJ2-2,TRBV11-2,CASSFSAGGFTGELFF,TGTGCCAGCAGCTTTTCAGCGGGGGGGTTCACCGGGGAGCTGTTTTTT
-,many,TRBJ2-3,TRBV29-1,CSVVFGRGALFSTDTQYF,TGCAGCGTTGTATTTGGCAGGGGGGCTTTATTTAGCACAGATACGCAGTATTTT
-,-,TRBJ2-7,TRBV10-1,CASSAYRDNYEQYF,TGCGCCAGCAGTGCTTACAGGGATAACTACGAGCAGTACTTC
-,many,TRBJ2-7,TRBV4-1,CASSQDRGQQWEQYF,TGCGCCAGCAGCCAAGATCGAGGACAGCAATGGGAGCAGTACTTC
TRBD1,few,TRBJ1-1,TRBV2,CANTQGAYTEAFF,TGTGCCAATACACAGGGGGCGTACACTGAAGCTTTCTTT
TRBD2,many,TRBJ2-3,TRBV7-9,CASSPTSGASTDTQYF,TGTGCCAGCAGCCCTACTAGCGGGGCCTCCACAGATACGCAGTATTTT
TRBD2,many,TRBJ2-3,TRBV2,CASKLAGYTDTQYF,TGTGCCAGCAAGCTAGCGGGGTACACAGATACGCAGTATTTT
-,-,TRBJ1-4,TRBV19,CATRNEKLFF,TGTGCCACACGTAATGAAAAACTGTTTTTT
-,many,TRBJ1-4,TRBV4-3,CASSRYRATNEKLFF,TGCGCCAGCAGCCGTTACAGAGCAACTAATGAAAAACTGTTTTTT
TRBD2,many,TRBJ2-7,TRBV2,CASSQPTSGGYEQYF,TGTGCCAGCAGCCAACCGACTAGCGGGGGTTACGAGCAGTACTTC
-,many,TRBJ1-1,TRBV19,CASSDTLNTEAFF,TGTGCCAGTAGCGACACCTTGAACACTGAAGCTTTCTTT
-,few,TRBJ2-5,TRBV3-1,CASSRDYQETQYF,TGTGCCAGCAGCCGGGACTACCAAGAGACCCAGTACTTC
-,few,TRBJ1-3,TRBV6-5,CASRHQSSGNTIYF,TGTGCCAGCAGACATCAAAGCTCTGGAAACACCATATATTTT
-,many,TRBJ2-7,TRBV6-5,CASSYKTGYYEQYF,TGTGCCAGCAGTTACAAGACAGGATACTACGAGCAGTACTTC
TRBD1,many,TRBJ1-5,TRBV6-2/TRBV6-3,CASSYPGGSNQPQHF,TGTGCCAGCAGTTACCCAGGGGGGTCCAATCAGCCCCAGCATTTT
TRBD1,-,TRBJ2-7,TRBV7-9,CASSLALGTGDDEQCF,TGTGCCAGCAGCTTAGCCCTCGGGACAGGGGATGACGAGCAGTGCTTC
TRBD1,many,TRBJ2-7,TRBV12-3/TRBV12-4,CASITGTGRYEQYF,TGTGCCAGCATTACCGGGACAGGGCGGTACGAGCAGTACTTC
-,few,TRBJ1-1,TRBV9,CASRSREGTEAFF,TGTGCCAGCAGGTCCAGGGAAGGGACTGAAGCTTTCTTT
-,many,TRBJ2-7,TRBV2,CASSPTGSSYEQYF,TGTGCCAGCAGCCCGACTGGGAGCTCCTACGAGCAGTACTTC
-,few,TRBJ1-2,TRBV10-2,CASSESGGGSYGYTF,TGCGCCAGCAGTGAGTCGGGGGGAGGGAGCTATGGCTACACCTTC
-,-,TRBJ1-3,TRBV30,CAWNQGTPGNTIYF,TGTGCCTGGAATCAGGGGACTCCTGGAAACACCATATATTTT
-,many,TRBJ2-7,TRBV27,CATGEGWAAKDEQYF,TGTGCCACCGGCGAAGGATGGGCTGCCAAAGACGAGCAGTACTTC
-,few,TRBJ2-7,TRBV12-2,CASRLGQARGSYEQYF,TGTGCAAGTCGCCTCGGACAGGCGAGGGGGTCCTACGAGCAGTACTTC
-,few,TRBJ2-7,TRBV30,CAWSVLMEREQYF,TGTGCCTGGAGTGTACTCATGGAGAGAGAGCAGTACTTC